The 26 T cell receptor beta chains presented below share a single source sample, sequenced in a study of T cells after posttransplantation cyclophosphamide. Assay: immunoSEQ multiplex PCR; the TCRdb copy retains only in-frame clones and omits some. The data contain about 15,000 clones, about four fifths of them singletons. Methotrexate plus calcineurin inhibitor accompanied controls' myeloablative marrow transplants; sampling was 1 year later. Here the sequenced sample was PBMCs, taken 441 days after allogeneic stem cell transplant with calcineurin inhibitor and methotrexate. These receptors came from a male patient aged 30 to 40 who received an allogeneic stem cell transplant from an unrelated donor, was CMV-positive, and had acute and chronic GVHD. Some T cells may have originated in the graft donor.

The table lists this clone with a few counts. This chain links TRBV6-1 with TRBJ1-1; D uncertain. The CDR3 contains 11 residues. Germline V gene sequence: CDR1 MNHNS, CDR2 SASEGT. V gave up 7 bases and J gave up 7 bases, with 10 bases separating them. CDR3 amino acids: CASTPQDEAFF. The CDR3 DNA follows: TGTGCCAGCACCCCCCAGGATGAAGCTTTCTTT.

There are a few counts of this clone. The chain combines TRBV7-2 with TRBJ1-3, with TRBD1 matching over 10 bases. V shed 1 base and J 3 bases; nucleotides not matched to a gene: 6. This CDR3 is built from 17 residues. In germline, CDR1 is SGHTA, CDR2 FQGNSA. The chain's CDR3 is CASSLGGQGIGGNTIYF. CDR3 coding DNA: TGTGCCAGCAGCTTAGGGGGACAGGGGATAGGTGGAAACACCATATATTTT.

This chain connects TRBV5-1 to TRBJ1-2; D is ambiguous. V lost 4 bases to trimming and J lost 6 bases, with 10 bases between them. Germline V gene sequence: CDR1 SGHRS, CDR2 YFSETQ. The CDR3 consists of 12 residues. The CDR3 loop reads CASSLPSDGYTF. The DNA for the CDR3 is TGCGCCAGCAGCCTTCCTTCGGATGGCTACACCTTC.

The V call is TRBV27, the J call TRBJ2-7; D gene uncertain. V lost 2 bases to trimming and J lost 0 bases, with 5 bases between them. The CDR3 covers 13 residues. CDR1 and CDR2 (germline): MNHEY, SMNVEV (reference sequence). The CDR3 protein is CASSLGTSYEQYF. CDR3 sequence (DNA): TGTGCCAGCAGTTTAGGCACCTCCTACGAGCAGTACTTC.

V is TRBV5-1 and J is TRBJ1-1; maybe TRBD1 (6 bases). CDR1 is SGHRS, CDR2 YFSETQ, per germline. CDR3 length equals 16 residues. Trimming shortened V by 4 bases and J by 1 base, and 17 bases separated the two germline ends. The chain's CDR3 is CASSPAGRGANTEAFF. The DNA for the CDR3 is TGCGCCAGCAGCCCCGCCGGGCGGGGGGCGAACACTGAAGCTTTCTTT.

The CDR3 nucleotides read TGTGCCAGCAGTCACAGACAGGGGGCGCGACAGCCCCAGCATTTT. Translated, it gives CASSHRQGARQPQHF. The chain couples TRBV27 to TRBJ1-5; TRBD1 matches 10 bases. The CDR3 loop spans 15 amino acids. Per the germline V gene, CDR1 is MNHEY and CDR2 is SMNVEV (reference sequence). V was pared by 5 bases and J by 7 bases, with 8 bases of the junction left unmatched.

The CDR3 DNA reads as TGTGCCAGTAGTATCCTGGGAGCCGGGGAGCTGTTTTTT. Amino acid sequence: CASSILGAGELFF. The V and J genes are TRBV19 and TRBJ2-2; perhaps TRBD2 as D (5 bases). Germline V gene data show CDR1 as LNHDA and CDR2 as SQIVND (reference sequence). The V end was cut by 3 bases, the J end by 6 bases, with 8 bases between. The CDR3 has 13 residues.

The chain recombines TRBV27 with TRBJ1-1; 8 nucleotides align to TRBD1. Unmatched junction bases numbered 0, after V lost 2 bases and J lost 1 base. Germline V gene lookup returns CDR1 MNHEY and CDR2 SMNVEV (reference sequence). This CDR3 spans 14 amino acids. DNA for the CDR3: TGTGCCAGCAGTTTAGGACAGGGGAACACTGAAGCTTTCTTT. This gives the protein CASSLGQGNTEAFF.

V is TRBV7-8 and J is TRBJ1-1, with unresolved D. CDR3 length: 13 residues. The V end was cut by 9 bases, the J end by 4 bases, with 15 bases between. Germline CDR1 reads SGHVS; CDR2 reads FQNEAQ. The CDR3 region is CASSPMVFTEAFF. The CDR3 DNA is TGTGCCAGTTCTCCTATGGTTTTCACTGAAGCTTTCTTT. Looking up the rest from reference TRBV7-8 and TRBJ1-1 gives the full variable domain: GAGVSQSPRYKVAKRGQDVALRCDPISGHVSLFWYQQALGQGPEFLTYFQNEAQLDKSGLPSDRFFAERPEGSVSTLKIQRTQQEDSAVYLCASSPMVFTEAFFGQGTRLTVV.

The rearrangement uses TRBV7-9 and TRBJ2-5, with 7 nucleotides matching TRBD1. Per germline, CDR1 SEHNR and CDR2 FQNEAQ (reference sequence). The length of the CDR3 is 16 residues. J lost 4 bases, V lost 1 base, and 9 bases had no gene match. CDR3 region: CASSLGGGEVGETQYF. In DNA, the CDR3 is TGTGCCAGCAGCTTAGGAGGGGGCGAGGTGGGAGAGACCCAGTACTTC.

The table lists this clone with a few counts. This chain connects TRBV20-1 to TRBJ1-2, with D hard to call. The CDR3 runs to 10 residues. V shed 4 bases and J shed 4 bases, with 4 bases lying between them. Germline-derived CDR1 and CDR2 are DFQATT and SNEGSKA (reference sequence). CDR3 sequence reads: CSATFYGYTF. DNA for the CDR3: TGCAGTGCTACTTTCTATGGCTACACCTTC.

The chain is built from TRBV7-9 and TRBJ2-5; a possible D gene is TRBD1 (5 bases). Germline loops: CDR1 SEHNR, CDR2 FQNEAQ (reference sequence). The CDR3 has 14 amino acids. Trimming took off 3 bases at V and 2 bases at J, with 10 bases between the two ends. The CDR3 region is CASSFPDTQETQYF. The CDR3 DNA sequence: TGTGCCAGCAGCTTCCCGGACACTCAAGAGACCCAGTACTTC.

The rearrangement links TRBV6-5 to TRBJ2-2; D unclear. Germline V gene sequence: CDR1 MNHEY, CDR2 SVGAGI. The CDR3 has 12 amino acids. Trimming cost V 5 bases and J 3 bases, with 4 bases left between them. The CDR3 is CASSPDTGELFF. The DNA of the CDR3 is TGTGCCAGCAGTCCCGACACCGGGGAGCTGTTTTTT.

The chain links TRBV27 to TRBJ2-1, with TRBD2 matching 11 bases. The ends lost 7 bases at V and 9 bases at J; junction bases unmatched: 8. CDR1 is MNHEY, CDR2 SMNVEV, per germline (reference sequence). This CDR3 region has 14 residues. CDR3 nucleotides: TGTGCCAGCACCAATAGCGGGAGGGGGGGTGAGCAGTTCTTC. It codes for CASTNSGRGGEQFF.

The DNA of the CDR3 is TGTGCCAGCAGCTTAGTAGGGGCAGAGCAGTACTTC. Protein sequence: CASSLVGAEQYF. This rearrangement joins TRBV7-2 to TRBJ2-7; TRBD1 is a possible D gene (5 bases). This CDR3 spans 12 amino acids. The V gene lost 1 base and the J gene lost 7 bases, with 8 bases spanning the gap. CDR1 and CDR2 from the germline V gene are SGHTA and FQGNSA.

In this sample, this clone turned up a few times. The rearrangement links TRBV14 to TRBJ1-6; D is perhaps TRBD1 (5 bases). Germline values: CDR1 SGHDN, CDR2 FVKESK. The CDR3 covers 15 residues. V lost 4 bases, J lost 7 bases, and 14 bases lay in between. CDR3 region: CASSPGLRGNSPLHF. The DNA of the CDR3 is TGTGCCAGCAGCCCGGGACTCCGGGGAAATTCACCCCTCCACTTT. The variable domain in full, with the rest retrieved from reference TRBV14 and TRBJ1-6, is EAGVTQFPSHSVIEKGQTVTLRCDPISGHDNLYWYRRVMGKEIKFLLHFVKESKQDESGMPNNRFLAERTGGTYSTLKVQPAELEDSGVYFCASSPGLRGNSPLHFGNGTRLTVT.

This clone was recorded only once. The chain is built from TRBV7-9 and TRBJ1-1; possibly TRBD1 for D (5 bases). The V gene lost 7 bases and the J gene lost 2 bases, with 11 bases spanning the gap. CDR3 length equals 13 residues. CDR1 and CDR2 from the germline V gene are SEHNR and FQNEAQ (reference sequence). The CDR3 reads CASTVRANTEAFF. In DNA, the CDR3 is TGTGCCAGCACCGTCAGGGCAAACACTGAAGCTTTCTTT.

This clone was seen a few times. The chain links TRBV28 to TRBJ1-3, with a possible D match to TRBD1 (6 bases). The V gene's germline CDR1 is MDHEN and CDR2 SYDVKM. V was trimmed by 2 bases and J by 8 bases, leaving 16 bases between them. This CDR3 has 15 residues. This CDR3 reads CASSLPQGPWDTIYF. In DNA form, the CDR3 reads TGTGCCAGCAGTTTACCCCAGGGGCCCTGGGACACCATATATTTT. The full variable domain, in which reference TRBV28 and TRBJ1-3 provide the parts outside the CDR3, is DVKVTQSSRYLVKRTGEKVFLECVQDMDHENMFWYRQDPGLGLRLIYFSYDVKMKEKGDIPEGYSVSREKKERFSLILESASTNQTSMYLCASSLPQGPWDTIYFGEGSWLTVV.

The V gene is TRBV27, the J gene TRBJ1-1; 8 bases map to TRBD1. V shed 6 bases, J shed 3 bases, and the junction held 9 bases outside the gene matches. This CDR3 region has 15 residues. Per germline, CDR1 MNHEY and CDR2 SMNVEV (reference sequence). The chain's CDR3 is CASSLWGTGDTEAFF. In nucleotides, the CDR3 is TGTGCCAGCAGCCTGTGGGGGACAGGAGACACTGAAGCTTTCTTT.

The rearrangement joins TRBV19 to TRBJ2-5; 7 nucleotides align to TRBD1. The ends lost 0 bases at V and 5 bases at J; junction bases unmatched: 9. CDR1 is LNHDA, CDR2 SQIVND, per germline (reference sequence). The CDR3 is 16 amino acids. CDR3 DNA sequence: TGTGCCAGTAGTATAGATTGGGGACAGCCAGGGGAGACCCAGTACTTC. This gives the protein CASSIDWGQPGETQYF. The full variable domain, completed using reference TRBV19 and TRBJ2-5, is DGGITQSPKYLFRKEGQNVTLSCEQNLNHDAMYWYRQDPGQGLRLIYYSQIVNDFQKGDIAEGYSVSREKKESFPLTVTSAQKNPTAFYLCASSIDWGQPGETQYFGPGTRLLVL.

CDR3 DNA: TGTGCCAGCAGCACCCAGACAGGGTCCAACTCCGATGAGCAGTTCTTC. It is translated as CASSTQTGSNSDEQFF. This chain joins TRBV11-3 and TRBJ2-1, with TRBD1 matching over 7 bases. J was trimmed by 8 bases and V by 5 bases; bases with no gene match: 15. Germline V gene data show CDR1 as SGHNT and CDR2 as YENEEA. The CDR3 spans 16 residues.

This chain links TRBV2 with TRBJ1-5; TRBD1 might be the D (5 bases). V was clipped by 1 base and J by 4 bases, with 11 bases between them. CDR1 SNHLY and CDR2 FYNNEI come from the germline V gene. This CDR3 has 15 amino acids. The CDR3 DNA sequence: TGTGCCAGCAGTGAAGGGGTCAGGGTTAATCAGCCCCAGCATTTT. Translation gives CASSEGVRVNQPQHF.

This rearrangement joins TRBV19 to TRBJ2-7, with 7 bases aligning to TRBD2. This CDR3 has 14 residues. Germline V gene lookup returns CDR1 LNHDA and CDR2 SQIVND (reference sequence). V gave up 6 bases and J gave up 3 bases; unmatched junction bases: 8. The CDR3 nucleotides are TGTGCCAGTAGCACAAGTTCGGGAGGCTACGAGCAGTACTTC. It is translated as CASSTSSGGYEQYF.

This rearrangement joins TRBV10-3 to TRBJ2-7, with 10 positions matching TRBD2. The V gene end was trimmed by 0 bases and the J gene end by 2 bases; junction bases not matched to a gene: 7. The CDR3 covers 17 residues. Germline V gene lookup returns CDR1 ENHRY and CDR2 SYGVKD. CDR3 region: CAISESTTSGLPYEQYF. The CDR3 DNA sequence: TGTGCCATCAGTGAGTCGACGACTAGCGGGTTACCCTACGAGCAGTACTTC.

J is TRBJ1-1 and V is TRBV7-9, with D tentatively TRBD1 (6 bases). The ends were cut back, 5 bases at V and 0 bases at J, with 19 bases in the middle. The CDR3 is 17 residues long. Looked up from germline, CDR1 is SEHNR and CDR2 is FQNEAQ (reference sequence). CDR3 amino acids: CASSPGGRGELNTEAFF. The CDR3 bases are TGTGCCAGCAGCCCAGGTGGGAGGGGGGAGCTGAACACTGAAGCTTTCTTT. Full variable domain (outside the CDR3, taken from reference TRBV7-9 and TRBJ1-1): DTGVSQNPRHKITKRGQNVTFRCDPISEHNRLYWYRQTLGQGPEFLTYFQNEAQLEKSRLLSDRFSAERPKGSFSTLEIQRTEQGDSAMYLCASSPGGRGELNTEAFFGQGTRLTVV.

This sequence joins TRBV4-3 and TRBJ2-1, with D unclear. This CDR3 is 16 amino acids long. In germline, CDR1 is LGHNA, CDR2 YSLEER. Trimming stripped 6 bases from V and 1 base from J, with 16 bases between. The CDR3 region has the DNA TGCGCCAGCAGTCCTGCGGCGGCGGCGTCCTACAATGAGCAGTTCTTC. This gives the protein CASSPAAAASYNEQFF.